Following are 15 T cell receptor beta chains from one sample sequenced in a study of glioma-infiltrating T cells. TCR alpha and beta CDR3 regions were amplified from RNA using iRepertoire nested multiplex PCR. TCRdb itself ran the multiplex PCR reads through MiXCR, one entry per CDR3 protein. The sample lists around 20,000 distinct CDR3 sequences, 20% to 25% occurring once. The sequenced sample consisted of glioma tissue, nonneoplastic brain tissue, or PBMCs (not recorded which). The receptors derive from a human donor with low-grade glioma or glioblastoma, undergoing nonglioma brain surgery, or in good health (not recorded which).

Notes on this clonotype: With a much larger clone just one base away, this may be a read error. The J gene is TRBJ1-5, the V gene TRBV7-2, with D possibly being TRBD1 (6 bases). Germline assignment: CDR1 SGHTA and CDR2 FQGNSA. This CDR3 is 16 amino acids long. CDR3 residues: CASSSSGRGGNQPKHF. As DNA, the CDR3 is TGTGCCAGCAGCTCGAGCGGCAGGGGTGGCAACCAGCCCAAGCATTTT.

V is TRBV29-1 and J is TRBJ2-7; D not resolved. The CDR3 is 13 amino acids. The V gene lost 5 bases and the J gene lost 2 bases, with 13 bases spanning the gap. CDR1 and CDR2 from the germline V gene are SQVTM and ANQGSEA. The CDR3 nucleotides read TGCAGCGTTCAGGATTTCGCTCCCTACGAGCAGTACTTC. Its translation: CSVQDFAPYEQYF.

Here the CDR3 DNA reads TGTGCTAGTGCCCTTGATCCCTACGAGCAGTACTTC. It is translated as CASALDPYEQYF. The chain links TRBV12-5 to TRBJ2-7; D remains unclear. CDR1 and CDR2 (germline): LGHNT, FRNRAP. The CDR3 spans 12 residues. The V gene lost 7 bases and the J gene lost 2 bases, with 9 bases spanning the gap.

This clonotype was seen many times. The chain recombines TRBV6-6 with TRBJ2-2; no clear D. This CDR3 has 13 residues. CDR1 MNHNY and CDR2 SVGAGI come from the germline V gene (reference sequence). V lost 0 bases and J lost 4, with 3 bases in between. The CDR3 bases are TGTGCCAGCAGTTACTCTCCCACCGGGGAGCTGTTTTTT. This sequence encodes CASSYSPTGELFF.

This clonotype has ten or more counts. The J gene is TRBJ2-2, the V gene TRBV6-2 or TRBV6-3, with a tentative D call TRBD2 (5 bases). Germline CDR1 and CDR2: MNHEY and SVGEGT. V was shortened by 4 bases and J by 7 bases, with 13 bases between the two germline ends. This CDR3 has 14 residues. CDR3 sequence reads: CASSSLRVVGELFF. CDR3 DNA sequence: TGTGCCAGCAGTTCCCTGAGGGTTGTCGGGGAGCTGTTTTTT.

This clonotype was counted a few times. CDR3 region: CASRIGTADNQPQHF. The DNA of the CDR3 is TGTGCCAGCAGAATTGGGACGGCCGACAATCAGCCCCAGCATTTT. This chain links TRBV6-1 with TRBJ1-5, with D possibly TRBD1 on 5 matching bases. The CDR3 loop spans 15 amino acids. CDR1 and CDR2 (germline): MNHNS, SASEGT. The V and J ends lost 6 bases and 3 bases respectively, with 15 bases between them.

The sample holds many counts of this clonotype. This chain links TRBV2 with TRBJ2-3; D gene ambiguous. This CDR3 region has 15 residues. Trimming stripped 4 bases from V and 0 bases from J, with 11 bases between. Germline-derived CDR1 and CDR2 are SNHLY and FYNNEI. CDR3 sequence (DNA): TGTGCCAGCAGTGGGGTGCTATCTAGCACAGATACGCAGTATTTT. As protein: CASSGVLSSTDTQYF. Combining the CDR3 with reference TRBV2 and TRBJ2-3 gives the whole variable domain EPEVTQTPSHQVTQMGQEVILRCVPISNHLYFYWYRQILGQKVEFLVSFYNNEISEKSEIFDDQFSVERPDGSNFTLKIRSTKLEDSAMYFCASSGVLSSTDTQYFGPGTRLTVL.

The chain combines TRBV7-2 with TRBJ1-2; the D gene is possibly TRBD1 (6 bases). The V end was cut by 5 bases, the J end by 0 bases, with 13 bases between. CDR1 and CDR2 from the germline V gene are SGHTA and FQGNSA. The CDR3 totals 15 residues. The CDR3 region is CASSTGQKTNYGYTF. CDR3 in DNA: TGTGCCAGCAGCACAGGACAGAAGACTAACTATGGCTACACCTTC.

This clonotype occurred once. V and J are TRBV4-1 and TRBJ2-7, with a tentative D call TRBD1 (5 bases). The CDR3 has 16 amino acids. V lost 1 base to trimming and J lost 4 bases, with 17 bases between them. Germline lookup yields CDR1 MGHRA and CDR2 YSYEKL. The DNA for the CDR3 is TGCGCCAGCAGCCAAGGTGAAGGGGCGCGACCATACGAGCAGTACTTC. Amino acids: CASSQGEGARPYEQYF.

This clonotype was detected many times. The chain is built from TRBV27 and TRBJ1-6, with no clear D. Germline assignment: CDR1 MNHEY and CDR2 SMNVEV (reference sequence). Deletions cut 2 bases from V and 8 bases from J, with 7 bases between. This CDR3 has 13 residues. The CDR3 coding sequence is TGTGCCAGCAGTTTAACCGGAGATTCACCCCTCCACTTT. Protein: CASSLTGDSPLHF.

This clonotype was picked up a small number of times. V and J are TRBV11-3 and TRBJ2-7; D could derive from TRBD1 or TRBD2 (5 bases each). Germline values: CDR1 SGHNT, CDR2 YENEEA. V shed 6 bases and J shed 2 bases, with 14 bases lying between them. The CDR3 is made up of 14 amino acids. CDR3 sequence: CASSHPGRPYEQYF. As DNA, the CDR3 is TGTGCCAGCAGTCACCCGGGACGCCCCTACGAGCAGTACTTC.

This clonotype was seen only a few times. The chain has TRBV7-2 and TRBJ2-4; no reliable D call. V shed 1 base and J shed 6 bases, with 1 base lying between them. CDR1 SGHTA and CDR2 FQGNSA come from the germline V gene. The CDR3 is 11 residues long. The CDR3 nucleotides read TGTGCCAGCAGCTTAGGAAACATTCAGTACTTC. This translates into CASSLGNIQYF.

This clonotype has only a few counts. This chain uses TRBV19 with TRBJ2-5; TRBD1 might be the D (6 bases). Germline loops: CDR1 LNHDA, CDR2 SQIVND (reference sequence). The CDR3 runs to 15 residues. V lost 9 bases to trimming and J lost 1 base, with 18 bases between them. This CDR3 is CASNPGRGRQETQYF. The DNA of the CDR3 is TGTGCCAGCAATCCCGGCAGGGGACGCCAAGAGACCCAGTACTTC.

This clonotype was observed many times. The chain recombines TRBV2 with TRBJ2-5; D is perhaps TRBD1 (5 bases). From germline, CDR1 is SNHLY and CDR2 FYNNEI. Trimming removed 2 bases at V and 5 bases at J, with 9 bases between. The CDR3 consists of 13 residues. CDR3 sequence reads: CASSEYRFETQYF. The CDR3 bases are TGTGCCAGCAGTGAATACAGGTTCGAGACCCAGTACTTC. Combining the CDR3 with reference TRBV2 and TRBJ2-5 gives the whole variable domain EPEVTQTPSHQVTQMGQEVILRCVPISNHLYFYWYRQILGQKVEFLVSFYNNEISEKSEIFDDQFSVERPDGSNFTLKIRSTKLEDSAMYFCASSEYRFETQYFGPGTRLLVL.

As concerns this clonotype: A read error may account for a junction end that differs from germline. This rearrangement joins TRBV14 to TRBJ1-1; D remains unclear. Germline V gene lookup returns CDR1 SGHDN and CDR2 FVKESK. The CDR3 covers 17 residues. The CDR3 region is CASSQELTATVNTEALF. CDR3 in DNA: TGCGCCAGCAGCCAAGAGCTAACCGCGACCGTGAACACTGAAGCTTTATTT. Using reference TRBV14 and TRBJ1-1 for the parts outside the CDR3, the full variable domain is EAGVTQFPSHSVIEKGQTVTLRCDPISGHDNLYWYRRVMGKEIKFLLHFVKESKQDESGMPNNRFLAERTGGTYSTLKVQPAELEDSGVYFCASSQELTATVNTEALFGQGTRLTVV.